The following is a TCR beta chain sequence with its context. Its antigen is not known. Produced via immunoSEQ multiplex PCR; TCRdb's table is partial and in-frame only. The table lists 220,000 or so clones, 85% to 95% of them singletons. The data derive from a study of cytomegalovirus exposure and HLA in healthy donors. Study context: The approximately 130 validation repertoires and the approximately 700 first-cohort repertoires shared a platform, a later analysis reported. Regarding the study as a whole: Reportedly, diagnosis of cytomegalovirus status by the classifier showed high specificity and sensitivity. Listed as cytomegalovirus-associated were 170 or so TCR beta chains.

V lost 4 bases and J lost 6, with 12 bases in between. CDR1 MGHRA and CDR2 YSYEKL come from the germline V gene. The CDR3 sequence is 14 residues long. Sequencing was done on a sample of PBMCs. The source is a woman younger than 35 in good health and CMV-seronegative. The gene calls are TRBV4-1 and TRBJ2-2; D might be TRBD2 (6 bases). CDR3 loop: CASSLGLGAGELFF. The DNA for the CDR3 is TGCGCCAGCAGCCTGGGACTCGGCGCCGGGGAGCTGTTTTTT.